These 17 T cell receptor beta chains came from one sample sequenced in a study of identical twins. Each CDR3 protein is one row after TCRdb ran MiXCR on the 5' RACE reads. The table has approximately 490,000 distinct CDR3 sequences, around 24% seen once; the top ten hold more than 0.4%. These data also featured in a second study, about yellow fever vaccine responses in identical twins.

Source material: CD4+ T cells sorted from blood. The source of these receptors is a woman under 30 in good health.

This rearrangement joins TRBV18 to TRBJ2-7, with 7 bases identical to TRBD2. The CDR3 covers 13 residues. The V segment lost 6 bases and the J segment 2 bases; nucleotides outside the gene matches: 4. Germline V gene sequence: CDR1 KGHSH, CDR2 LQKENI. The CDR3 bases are TGTGCCAGCTCCGTCCGGGGGGCCTACGAGCAGTACGTC. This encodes CASSVRGAYEQYV.

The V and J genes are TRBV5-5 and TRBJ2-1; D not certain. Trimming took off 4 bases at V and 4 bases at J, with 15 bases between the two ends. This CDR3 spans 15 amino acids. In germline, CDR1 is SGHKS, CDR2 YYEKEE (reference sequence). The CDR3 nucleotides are TGTGCCAGCAGCCCGTCGACAATGAATTACAATGAGCAGTTCTTC. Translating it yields CASSPSTMNYNEQFF.

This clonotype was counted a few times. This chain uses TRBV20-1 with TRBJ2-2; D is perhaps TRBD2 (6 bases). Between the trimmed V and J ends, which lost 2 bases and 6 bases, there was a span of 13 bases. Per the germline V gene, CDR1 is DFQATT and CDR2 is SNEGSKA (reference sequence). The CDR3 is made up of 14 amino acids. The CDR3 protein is CSARFGGSAGELFF. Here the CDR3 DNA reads TGCAGTGCTAGATTCGGGGGATCGGCCGGGGAGCTGTTTTTT.

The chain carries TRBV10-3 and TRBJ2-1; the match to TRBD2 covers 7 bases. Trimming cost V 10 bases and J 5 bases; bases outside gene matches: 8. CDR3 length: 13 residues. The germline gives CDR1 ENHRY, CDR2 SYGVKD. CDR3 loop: CATSSGDHNEQFF. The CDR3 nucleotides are TGTGCCACTTCTAGCGGAGACCACAATGAGCAGTTCTTC.

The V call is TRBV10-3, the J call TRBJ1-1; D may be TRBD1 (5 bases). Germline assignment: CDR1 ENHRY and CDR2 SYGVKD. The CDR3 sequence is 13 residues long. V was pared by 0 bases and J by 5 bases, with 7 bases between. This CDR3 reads CAISESAGTEAFF. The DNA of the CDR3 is TGTGCCATCAGTGAGTCTGCAGGGACTGAAGCTTTCTTT.

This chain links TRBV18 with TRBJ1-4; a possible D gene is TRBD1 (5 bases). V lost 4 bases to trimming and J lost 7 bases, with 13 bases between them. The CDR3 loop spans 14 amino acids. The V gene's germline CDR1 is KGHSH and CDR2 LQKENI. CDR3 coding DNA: TGTGCCAGCTCACAGCAGGGCATCGGTGAAAAACTGTTTTTT. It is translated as CASSQQGIGEKLFF.

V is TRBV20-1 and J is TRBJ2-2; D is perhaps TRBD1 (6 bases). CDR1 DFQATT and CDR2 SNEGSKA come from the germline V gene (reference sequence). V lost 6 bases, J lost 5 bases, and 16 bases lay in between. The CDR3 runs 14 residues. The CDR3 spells CSANDRFGTGELFF. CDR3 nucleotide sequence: TGCAGTGCCAACGACAGGTTCGGGACCGGGGAGCTGTTTTTT.

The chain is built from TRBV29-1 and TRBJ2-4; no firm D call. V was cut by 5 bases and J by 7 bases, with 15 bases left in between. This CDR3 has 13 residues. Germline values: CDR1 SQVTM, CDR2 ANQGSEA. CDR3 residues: CSVLLPYPNIQYF. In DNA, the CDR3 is TGCAGCGTTCTCCTTCCCTACCCGAACATTCAGTACTTC.

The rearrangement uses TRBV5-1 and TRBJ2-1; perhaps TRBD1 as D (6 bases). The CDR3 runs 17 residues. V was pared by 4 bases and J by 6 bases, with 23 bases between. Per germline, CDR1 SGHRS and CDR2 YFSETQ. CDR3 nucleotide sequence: TGCGCCAGCAGCACCCTCCCGGGTGGGGGCACTATCAATGAGCAGTTCTTC. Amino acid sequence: CASSTLPGGGTINEQFF. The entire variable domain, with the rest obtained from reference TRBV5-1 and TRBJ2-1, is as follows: KAGVTQTPRYLIKTRGQQVTLSCSPISGHRSVSWYQQTPGQGLQFLFEYFSETQRNKGNFPGRFSGRQFSNSRSEMNVSTLELGDSALYLCASSTLPGGGTINEQFFGPGTRLTVL.

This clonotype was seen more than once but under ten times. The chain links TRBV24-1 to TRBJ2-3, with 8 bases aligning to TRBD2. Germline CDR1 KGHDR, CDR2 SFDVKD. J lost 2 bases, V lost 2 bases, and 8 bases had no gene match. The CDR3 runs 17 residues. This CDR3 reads CATSDSYQAGDTDTQYF. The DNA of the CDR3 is TGTGCCACCAGTGATTCCTACCAAGCGGGAGACACAGATACGCAGTATTTT.

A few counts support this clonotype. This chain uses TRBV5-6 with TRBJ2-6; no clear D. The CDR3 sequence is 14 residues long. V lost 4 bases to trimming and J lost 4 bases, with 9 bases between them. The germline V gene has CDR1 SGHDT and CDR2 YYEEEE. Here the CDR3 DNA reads TGTGCCAGCAGCATGGATCAAGGGGCCAACGTCCTGACTTTC. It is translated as CASSMDQGANVLTF.

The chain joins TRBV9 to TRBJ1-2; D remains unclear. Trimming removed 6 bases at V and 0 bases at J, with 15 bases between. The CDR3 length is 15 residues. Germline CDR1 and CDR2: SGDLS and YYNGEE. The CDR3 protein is CASTPPGSTNYGYTF. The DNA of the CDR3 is TGTGCCAGCACTCCCCCCGGCAGCACTAACTATGGCTACACCTTC.

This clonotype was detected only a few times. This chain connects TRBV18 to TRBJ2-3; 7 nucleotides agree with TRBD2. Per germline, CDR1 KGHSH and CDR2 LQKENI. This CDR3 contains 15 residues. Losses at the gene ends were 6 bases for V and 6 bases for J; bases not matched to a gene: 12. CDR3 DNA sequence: TGTGCCAGCTCGCCCCCGGGGGGAAGACAGGATACGCAGTATTTT. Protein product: CASSPPGGRQDTQYF.

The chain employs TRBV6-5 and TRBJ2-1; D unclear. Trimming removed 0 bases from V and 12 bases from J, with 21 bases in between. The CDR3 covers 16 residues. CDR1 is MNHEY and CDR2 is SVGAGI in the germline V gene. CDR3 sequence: CASSYSGKGPSTVQFF. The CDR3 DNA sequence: TGTGCCAGCAGTTACTCGGGAAAAGGACCGTCGACGGTGCAGTTCTTC.

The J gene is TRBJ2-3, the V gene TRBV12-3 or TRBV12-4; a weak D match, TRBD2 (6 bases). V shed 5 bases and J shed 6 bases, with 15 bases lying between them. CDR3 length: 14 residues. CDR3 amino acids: CASSPRAGWDTQYF. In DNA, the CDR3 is TGTGCCAGCAGTCCCAGAGCGGGTTGGGATACGCAGTATTTT.

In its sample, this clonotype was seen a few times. In DNA form, the CDR3 reads TGTGCCACCAGCAGAGATCCAGCGGGAGGAGAGGGAAACATTCAGTACTTC. It specifies CATSRDPAGGEGNIQYF. The gene calls are TRBV15 and TRBJ2-4; the match to TRBD2 covers 9 bases. The V and J ends lost 0 bases and 6 bases, in that order; junction bases with no gene match: 9. This CDR3 spans 17 amino acids. The germline V gene has CDR1 LNHNV and CDR2 YYDKDF (reference sequence).

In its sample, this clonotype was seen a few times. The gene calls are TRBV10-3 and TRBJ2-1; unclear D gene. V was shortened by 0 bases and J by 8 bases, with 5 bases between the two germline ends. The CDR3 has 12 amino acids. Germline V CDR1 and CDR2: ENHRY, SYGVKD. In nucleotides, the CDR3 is TGTGCCATCAGTGAGTCGGGGTATGAGCAGTTCTTC. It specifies CAISESGYEQFF.